These 20 T cell receptor beta chains came from one sample sequenced in a study of human T cells and chemical hapten exposure. Via MiXCR, TCRdb re-called the RACE reads, giving one row per CDR3 protein. The sample contains about 80,000 distinct CDR3 sequences, 12% to 15% of which appear only once. The time point: pre-sensitization, week 0. Treatment noted: therapeutic diphenylcyclopropenone sensitization with weekly scalp DPC. Source: whole blood, taken in connection with sensitization to the hapten diphenylcyclopropenone (DPC). The receptors shown here come from a woman aged 45-65 years with alopecia areata. Some clones in this sample may be carry-over from other donors' samples.

This clonotype was counted ten times or more. This chain joins TRBV11-2 and TRBJ2-5, with 8 bases that match TRBD1. The CDR3 is made up of 17 amino acids. Losses at the gene ends were 5 bases for V and 0 bases for J; bases not matched to a gene: 11. Germline assignment: CDR1 SGHAT and CDR2 FQNNGV. The CDR3 DNA is TGTGCCAGCAGCCTTTCAGGGGACAGGACGTACCAAGAGACCCAGTACTTC. Translated: CASSLSGDRTYQETQYF.

This chain connects TRBV20-1 to TRBJ2-1, with unresolved D. Germline V gene sequence: CDR1 DFQATT, CDR2 SNEGSKA (reference sequence). The germline V and J ends were trimmed by 5 bases and 4 bases, with 21 bases remaining between them. This CDR3 contains 16 residues. In nucleotides, the CDR3 is TGCAGTGCTCCCCATACCTCGAGCACCACATACAATGAGCAGTTCTTC. Translated: CSAPHTSSTTYNEQFF.

The chain links TRBV29-1 to TRBJ1-1; D remains ambiguous. V gave up 3 bases and J gave up 1 base, with 12 bases separating them. Germline loops: CDR1 SQVTM, CDR2 ANQGSEA. The CDR3 extends over 14 amino acids. CDR3: CSVEVSRWNTEAFF. In DNA form, the CDR3 reads TGCAGCGTTGAGGTCAGTCGGTGGAACACTGAAGCTTTCTTT. Complete variable domain (other parts from reference TRBV29-1 and TRBJ1-1): SAVISQKPSRDICQRGTSLTIQCQVDSQVTMMFWYRQQPGQSLTLIATANQGSEATYESGFVIDKFPISRPNLTFSTLTVSNMSPEDSSIYLCSVEVSRWNTEAFFGQGTRLTVV.

V is TRBV6-5 and J is TRBJ2-3; D gene unclear. V gave up 6 bases and J gave up 4 bases, with 5 bases separating them. The germline V gene encodes CDR1 MNHEY and CDR2 SVGAGI. The CDR3 sequence is 11 residues long. In DNA, the CDR3 is TGTGCCAGCAGGCAAGCAGATACGCAGTATTTT. It encodes CASRQADTQYF.

CDR3 in amino acids: CASSSQRGELFF. In nucleotides, the CDR3 is TGTGCCAGCAGCTCGCAGAGGGGGGAGCTGTTTTTT. The chain links TRBV7-6 to TRBJ2-2; D remains unclear. The CDR3 is 12 amino acids. V gave up 4 bases and J gave up 8 bases, with 8 bases separating them. From germline, CDR1 is SGHVS and CDR2 FNYEAQ.

Many counts were recorded for this clonotype. This chain connects TRBV3-1 to TRBJ2-1; either TRBD1 or TRBD2 may fit D (5 bases each). V was cut by 4 bases and J by 2 bases, with 15 bases left in between. Germline CDR1 reads LGHDT; CDR2 reads YNNKEL (reference sequence). This CDR3 spans 16 amino acids. The CDR3 bases are TGTGCCAGCAGCCGACCGGGACGCAACACCTACAATGAGCAGTTCTTC. Its translation is CASSRPGRNTYNEQFF.

This clonotype was counted at least ten times. The V gene is TRBV2, the J gene TRBJ2-1; D uncertain. CDR1 SNHLY and CDR2 FYNNEI come from the germline V gene. Trimming removed 2 bases from V and 7 bases from J, with 3 bases in between. The CDR3 has 11 residues. The CDR3 loop reads CASSERNEQFF. The CDR3 DNA is TGTGCCAGCAGTGAACGAAATGAGCAGTTCTTC. Drawing the rest from reference TRBV2 and TRBJ2-1, the complete variable domain is EPEVTQTPSHQVTQMGQEVILRCVPISNHLYFYWYRQILGQKVEFLVSFYNNEISEKSEIFDDQFSVERPDGSNFTLKIRSTKLEDSAMYFCASSERNEQFFGPGTRLTVL.

In its sample, this clonotype was seen a few times. The gene calls are TRBV7-9 and TRBJ1-1, with D maybe TRBD1 (5 bases). V lost 4 bases, J lost 6 bases, and 12 bases lay in between. The CDR3 extends over 13 amino acids. CDR1 SEHNR and CDR2 FQNEAQ come from the germline V gene (reference sequence). The CDR3 nucleotides are TGTGCCAGCAGCTCCTCAGGGTCATCTGAAGCTTTCTTT. Its translation: CASSSSGSSEAFF.

This clonotype has a count of ten or more. The chain has TRBV7-2 and TRBJ1-1, with D perhaps TRBD1 (6 bases). The V end lost 6 bases, the J end lost 7 bases, and 15 bases lay between the germline ends. There are 13 residues in the CDR3. CDR1 and CDR2 from the germline V gene are SGHTA and FQGNSA. The CDR3 nucleotides are TGTGCCAGCAGACTAGACAGGCTCGGTGAAGCTTTCTTT. It is translated as CASRLDRLGEAFF.

The chain employs TRBV18 and TRBJ2-1, with 10 bases aligning to TRBD2. With V trimmed by 3 bases and J by 4 bases, 9 bases remained unmatched. The germline CDR1 and CDR2 sequences are KGHSH and LQKENI. The CDR3 contains 17 residues. CDR3 bases: TGTGCCAGCTCACCCCCCGGACTAGCGGCCTTATACAATGAGCAGTTCTTC. Protein: CASSPPGLAALYNEQFF.

The rearrangement links TRBV18 to TRBJ1-1, with D possibly TRBD1 on 5 matching bases. This CDR3 is 15 amino acids long. Germline V gene lookup returns CDR1 KGHSH and CDR2 LQKENI. V lost 3 bases and J 2 bases, leaving 13 bases between the germline ends. DNA of the CDR3: TGTGCCAGCTCACCTGCAGTGGGGGTTAACACTGAAGCTTTCTTT. Protein sequence: CASSPAVGVNTEAFF.

Here the CDR3 reads CASRETSRYEQYF. CDR3 nucleotide sequence: TGTGCCAGCAGGGAGACATCACGTTACGAGCAGTACTTC. This chain connects TRBV28 to TRBJ2-7; D uncertain. The ends were cut back, 6 bases at V and 4 bases at J, with 13 bases in the middle. Germline V gene sequence: CDR1 MDHEN, CDR2 SYDVKM. The CDR3 contains 13 residues.

This clonotype turned up a few times. The V and J genes are TRBV5-4 and TRBJ1-5; 7 nucleotides align to TRBD1. J lost 0 bases, V lost 4 bases, and 4 bases had no gene match. CDR3 length: 15 amino acids. Germline V gives CDR1 SGHNT, CDR2 YYREEE (reference sequence). CDR3 amino acids: CASSLTGDSNQPQHF. The CDR3 region has the DNA TGTGCCAGCAGCCTAACAGGGGATAGCAATCAGCCCCAGCATTTT.

The CDR3 spells CASSLVGHQFTEAFF. In nucleotides, the CDR3 is TGCGCCAGCAGCTTGGTGGGACACCAATTCACTGAAGCTTTCTTT. V usage is TRBV5-1 and J usage is TRBJ1-1; possible D gene TRBD1, 6 bases. Between the trimmed V and J ends, which lost 0 bases and 4 bases, there was a span of 13 bases. The CDR3 has 15 amino acids. The germline gives CDR1 SGHRS, CDR2 YFSETQ.

The J gene is TRBJ1-1, the V gene TRBV14, with a tentative D call TRBD1 (5 bases). Germline CDR1 reads SGHDN; CDR2 reads FVKESK. The CDR3 length is 13 residues. Deletions cut 0 bases from V and 6 bases from J, with 8 bases between. Here the CDR3 DNA reads TGTGCCAGCAGCCAAGATCTCAGGGCTGAAGCTTTCTTT. Protein product: CASSQDLRAEAFF.

The rearrangement uses TRBV7-9 and TRBJ2-3; D remains ambiguous. The CDR3 sequence is 13 residues long. Germline V gives CDR1 SEHNR, CDR2 FQNEAQ (reference sequence). V lost 5 bases and J lost 5, with 11 bases in between. CDR3 protein: CASSIDWIDTQYF. CDR3 sequence (DNA): TGTGCCAGCAGCATCGACTGGATAGATACGCAGTATTTT.

CDR3 protein: CASSESGVGTDTQYF. CDR3 nucleotides: TGTGCCAGCAGCGAAAGCGGTGTAGGCACAGATACGCAGTATTTT. The rearrangement uses TRBV7-6 and TRBJ2-3; D may be TRBD2 (5 bases). This CDR3 is 15 amino acids long. V gave up 5 bases and J gave up 1 base, with 13 bases separating them. CDR1 SGHVS and CDR2 FNYEAQ come from the germline V gene.

The chain recombines TRBV5-1 with TRBJ2-5; the match to TRBD1 covers 7 bases. V lost 4 bases to trimming and J lost 3 bases; unmatched junction nucleotides: 6. CDR3 length: 14 amino acids. Germline CDR1 reads SGHRS; CDR2 reads YFSETQ. CDR3 bases: TGCGCCAGCAGCCCAGCCGGGACAGAAGAGACCCAGTACTTC. Its protein is CASSPAGTEETQYF.

This clonotype was recorded a few times. The rearrangement uses TRBV20-1 and TRBJ1-4; TRBD1 matches 9 bases. J gave up 8 bases and V 1 base, and 8 bases lay outside the gene matches. This CDR3 region has 15 residues. Germline assignment: CDR1 DFQATT and CDR2 SNEGSKA (reference sequence). This CDR3 reads CSARGEQGAGEKLFF. CDR3 in DNA: TGCAGTGCTAGAGGGGAACAGGGGGCTGGGGAAAAACTGTTTTTT.

This clonotype has ten or more counts. The genes are TRBV12-3 or TRBV12-4 and TRBJ2-5; a possible D gene is TRBD2 (6 bases). This CDR3 region has 14 residues. The germline V and J ends were trimmed by 5 bases and 3 bases, with 13 bases remaining between them. The CDR3 DNA reads as TGTGCCAGCAGTCCACCGGGACTGAAAGAGACCCAGTACTTC. Its translation is CASSPPGLKETQYF.